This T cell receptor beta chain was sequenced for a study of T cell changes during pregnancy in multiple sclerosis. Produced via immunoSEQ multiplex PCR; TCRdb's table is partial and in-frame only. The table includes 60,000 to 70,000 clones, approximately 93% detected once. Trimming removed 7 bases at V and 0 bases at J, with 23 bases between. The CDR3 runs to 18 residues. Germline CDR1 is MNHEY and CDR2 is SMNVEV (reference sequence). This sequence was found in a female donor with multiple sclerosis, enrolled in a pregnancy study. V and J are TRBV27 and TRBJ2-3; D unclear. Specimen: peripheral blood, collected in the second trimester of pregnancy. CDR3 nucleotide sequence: TGTGCCAGCACGCGTCGGAGCCAAGGCGGTGTGAGCACAGATACGCAGTATTTT. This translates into CASTRRSQGGVSTDTQYF.